The subject of this entry is one T cell receptor (beta chain). This clonotype was detected ten times or more. What antigen it recognizes has not been identified. Base qualities are missing; no much larger clone stands one base away. Based on the germline V gene, the CDR1 and CDR2 sequences are SGHVS and FNYEAQ. The CDR3 spans 15 residues, from the cysteine through the phenylalanine. Only CDR3 DNA remains: 45 bases, in frame from the first base. Here V drops 1 base and J drops 2 bases, and the junction holds 3 bases not matched to any gene. This entry comes from a study of Graves' ophthalmopathy and Graves' hyperthyroidism (dated by TCRdb to 2017 to 2018). In the study overall: Stable hyperthyroidism was defined as no progression to ophthalmopathy within 18 months of follow-up. TCR beta repertoire signatures were used to distinguish Graves' ophthalmopathy from Graves' hyperthyroidism and to predict progression to ophthalmopathy. In total, 135 blood samples were TCR-sequenced: fewer than 50 ophthalmopathy, 80 or so hyperthyroidism and some 17 hyperthyroidism-to-ophthalmopathy patients. To explore V-J signatures that separate ophthalmopathy from hyperthyroidism, a discovery set of approximately 100 patients was enrolled, consisting of 40 to 45 with ophthalmopathy and approximately 57 with stable hyperthyroidism. An independent validation cohort comprised roughly 20 hyperthyroidism patients and 17 patients who later progressed from hyperthyroidism to ophthalmopathy. In roughly six hyperthyroidism patients, the T-cell repertoire of thyroid tissue was compared with the T-cell repertoire of blood. Once sampling was done, hyperthyroidism patients were given methimazole at a starting dose of 30 mg daily, while ophthalmopathy patients were given high-dose intravenous methylprednisolone.

Overall study results and their limits: No statistical method was used to predetermine the sample size, and group allocation was not hidden from the investigators. In validation, the model predicted ophthalmopathy progression with about 70% sensitivity and approximately 75% specificity; around twelve predicted patients were CT-confirmed with GO in a median of roughly 6.8 months. The 13-signature model separated ophthalmopathy from stable hyperthyroidism with approximately 90% sensitivity and roughly 84% specificity in cross-validation, and 80%/75% in the test set. Most expanded thyroid clonotypes with frequency above 0.001 were also detected in blood, suggesting blood repertoires may reflect the thyroid immune response.

TCR beta CDR3 regions were amplified from RNA transcripts for repertoire sequencing. A first-round RT-PCR used HTBI primers with the Qiagen OneStep RT-PCR kit, followed by a second-round multiplex PCR, size selection and purification. Libraries were sequenced paired-end with 100 bp reads on an Illumina HiSeq2000. Per the source publication's procedure: Reads were processed with SOAPnuke, discarding reads with adapters, uncalled bases, mean Phred below 15, or no exact constant-primer or identifier match. COPE v1.2.5 was used to merge high-quality paired reads. Clonotypes were defined as unique nucleotide sequences and were aligned to IMGT TRB V, D and J references using MiTCR v1.1. The analysis was limited to V-J combinations with a frequency above 0.0001, which together covered around 99% of the repertoires. A TCR clonal expansion and chaos score per V-J combination was defined as the ratio of F50 clonal expansion to chaos observed in the TCRdist matrix. Welch's t-statistics and random forest were used to narrow the features down to around 12 V-J combinations, which were then fed into a naive Bayes classifier. Thyroid-blood repertoire similarity was quantified with the Morisita-Horn index. TCRdb reran the public reads through fastp at Q25 and MiXCR, keeping productive beta chains. Each entry merges the rows of one CDR3 protein and shows their most common DNA and genes. The V and J calls, along with clone size, are taken from TCRdb and not from the paper's own processing. The sample table contains over a million distinct CDR3 sequences; only one count was recorded for 35% to 45% of them. Roughly 11% of the sample is taken by the ten largest.

The hyperthyroidism patients were 18 to 65 years old and newly diagnosed, with a disease duration of less than 2 months. Patients with other autoimmune diseases, uncontrolled infections, pregnancy or lactation were excluded from the study. Clinical symptoms, serum thyroxine, TRAb, thyroid ultrasound and orbital computed tomography were used for diagnosis. Trizol reagent was used to extract the total RNA, and its quality was then checked on an Agilent 2100 Bioanalyzer. Sequenced material: peripheral blood or thyroid tissue (not recorded which). The sequence came from an adult man with Graves' hyperthyroidism. The rearranged chain carries TRBV7-6 and TRBJ2-7, with 9 junctional bases fitting TRBD2. The sequence in DNA is TGTGCCAGCAGCTTAGGGACTAGCGAAGCCTACGAGCAGTACTTC. Its amino acids are CASSLGTSEAYEQYF.